These 24 T cell receptor beta chains were all obtained from the same sample, sequenced in a study of blood T cell repertoires in COVID-19. The assay was immunoSEQ multiplex PCR, and TCRdb's table has in-frame clones only and misses some. Seen here are under 200,000 clones, roughly 84% observed once, and the top ten hold almost 5%. Sequenced sample: peripheral blood. These TCRs come from an elderly woman with acute or convalescent COVID-19.

As concerns this clone: Compared with germline, one end of the junction differs, possibly owing to a read error. The sample contains more than one DNA sequence encoding this CDR3. This sequence joins TRBV18 and TRBJ2-7; 8 bases are shared with TRBD1. This CDR3 spans 12 amino acids. Germline V gives CDR1 KGHSH, CDR2 LQKENI. The CDR3 reads CASSPQGDEQYF. CDR3 DNA: TGTGCCAGCTCTCCACAGGGGGACGAGCAGTACTTC. Full variable domain (remainder filled in from reference TRBV18 and TRBJ2-7): NAGVMQNPRHLVRRRGQEARLRCSPMKGHSHVYWYRQLPEEGLKFMVYLQKENIIDESGMPKERFSAEFPKEGPSILRIQQVVRGDSAAYFCASSPQGDEQYFGPGTRLTVT.

The chain couples TRBV7-2 to TRBJ2-1; 8 bases are a match to TRBD2. With V trimmed by 3 bases and J by 10 bases, 11 bases remained unmatched. Looked up from germline, CDR1 is SGHTA and CDR2 is FQGNSA. This CDR3 region has 15 residues. For the CDR3, the DNA is TGTGCCAGCAGCTTTAACTTACCAGCGGGAGTAGAGCAGTTCTTC. It specifies CASSFNLPAGVEQFF.

This chain links TRBV4-3 with TRBJ2-3; 7 positions match TRBD2. J gave up 4 bases and V 0 bases, and 13 bases lay outside the gene matches. Germline V gene sequence: CDR1 LGHNA, CDR2 YSLEER. This CDR3 comprises 18 residues. The CDR3 coding sequence is TGCGCCAGCAGCCAAGAAGTGGGTGGCCTAGCGGCAGCAGATACGCAGTATTTT. Translation: CASSQEVGGLAAADTQYF.

This chain connects TRBV19 to TRBJ1-2; D is unclear. V was pared by 3 bases and J by 5 bases, with 7 bases between. This CDR3 comprises 12 residues. CDR1 and CDR2 (germline): LNHDA, SQIVND (reference sequence). DNA of the CDR3: TGTGCCAGTAGTATGGTACAGTATGGCTACACCTTC. Translated, it gives CASSMVQYGYTF.

V gene TRBV28 combines with J gene TRBJ2-1; D call uncertain. Germline V CDR1 and CDR2: MDHEN, SYDVKM. The CDR3 is 12 amino acids. Trimming removed 7 bases from V and 10 bases from J, with 14 bases in between. CDR3 loop: CASTDWYLEQFF. The CDR3 bases are TGTGCCAGCACCGACTGGTACTTGGAGCAGTTCTTC. The variable domain in full, with the rest retrieved from reference TRBV28 and TRBJ2-1, is DVKVTQSSRYLVKRTGEKVFLECVQDMDHENMFWYRQDPGLGLRLIYFSYDVKMKEKGDIPEGYSVSREKKERFSLILESASTNQTSMYLCASTDWYLEQFFGPGTRLTVL.

The V call is TRBV7-6, the J call TRBJ2-5, with 9 bases lining up with TRBD2. The CDR3 length is 15 residues. V trimming: 1 base; J trimming: 4 bases; junction bases outside the gene matches: 4. The germline V gene has CDR1 SGHVS and CDR2 FNYEAQ. CDR3 in DNA: TGTGCCAGCAGCTTAGAGGCGGGAGGGCCAGAGACCCAGTACTTC. Protein sequence: CASSLEAGGPETQYF. Looking up the rest from reference TRBV7-6 and TRBJ2-5 gives the full variable domain: GAGVSQSPRYKVTKRGQDVALRCDPISGHVSLYWYRQALGQGPEFLTYFNYEAQQDKSGLPNDRFSAERPEGSISTLTIQRTEQRDSAMYRCASSLEAGGPETQYFGPGTRLLVL.

This rearrangement joins TRBV28 to TRBJ2-3, with D possibly being TRBD1 (5 bases). The CDR3 loop spans 16 amino acids. CDR1 and CDR2 (germline): MDHEN, SYDVKM. Trimming cost V 4 bases and J 2 bases, with 16 bases left between them. CDR3 sequence (DNA): TGTGCCAGCAGTTCTTGGACACCGAGGAACACAGATACGCAGTATTTT. Protein product: CASSSWTPRNTDTQYF.

The CDR3: CASSRDSSTDTQYF. CDR3 DNA sequence: TGCGCCAGCAGCAGGGACAGTAGCACAGATACGCAGTATTTT. The chain combines TRBV5-1 with TRBJ2-3; 7 bases map to TRBD1. V lost 4 bases, J lost 0 bases, and 2 bases stayed unmatched. CDR3 length: 14 amino acids. The germline V gene has CDR1 SGHRS and CDR2 YFSETQ.

V usage is TRBV7-2 and J usage is TRBJ1-2; 7 bases agree with TRBD1. This CDR3 has 14 residues. V gave up 5 bases and J gave up 5 bases; unmatched junction bases: 8. Germline V gene sequence: CDR1 SGHTA, CDR2 FQGNSA. This chain's CDR3 is CASSQRTGLYGYTF. The CDR3 DNA reads TGTGCCAGCAGCCAAAGGACAGGACTGTATGGCTACACCTTC.

The V gene is TRBV11-3, the J gene TRBJ2-2; 9 bases agree with TRBD2. The length of the CDR3 is 15 residues. Unmatched junction bases numbered 4, after V lost 5 bases and J lost 3 bases. The V gene's germline CDR1 is SGHNT and CDR2 YENEEA. In DNA, the CDR3 is TGTGCCAGCAGCGTGGGACTAGCAGACACCGGGGAGCTGTTTTTT. Protein sequence: CASSVGLADTGELFF.

The chain couples TRBV4-3 to TRBJ1-1; D remains ambiguous. This CDR3 contains 13 residues. Per germline, CDR1 LGHNA and CDR2 YSLEER. Trimming took 1 base from V and 1 from J, leaving 4 bases between them. Here the CDR3 DNA reads TGCGCCAGCAGCCAAGGAGGGAACACTGAAGCTTTCTTT. Its translation: CASSQGGNTEAFF.

The rearrangement links TRBV11-2 to TRBJ1-6, with TRBD1 matching 8 bases. This CDR3 spans 16 amino acids. Germline V CDR1 and CDR2: SGHAT, FQNNGV. The V and J ends lost 3 bases and 7 bases, in that order; junction bases with no gene match: 8. The CDR3 coding sequence is TGTGCCAGCAGCTTCCGGGACAGGCCTCTAAATTCACCCCTCCACTTT. It codes for CASSFRDRPLNSPLHF.

V is TRBV5-1 and J is TRBJ1-3; TRBD1 matches 9 bases. This CDR3 region has 18 residues. Per the germline V gene, CDR1 is SGHRS and CDR2 is YFSETQ. The ends lost 0 bases at V and 1 base at J; junction bases unmatched: 8. CDR3 DNA sequence: TGCGCCAGCAGCTTGGCCGGAACAGGGGGCAGATCTGGAAACACCATATATTTT. Translated, it gives CASSLAGTGGRSGNTIYF.

A few counts support this clone. The chain uses TRBV10-3 and TRBJ1-5; 11 positions match TRBD1. V lost 2 bases, J lost 11 bases, and 8 bases stayed unmatched. The CDR3 is 15 amino acids. Germline CDR1 is ENHRY and CDR2 is SYGVKD. CDR3 amino acids: CAISEQGQGDPAQHF. The DNA of the CDR3 is TGTGCCATCAGTGAGCAGGGACAGGGGGATCCGGCCCAGCATTTT.

This rearrangement joins TRBV11-2 to TRBJ2-3; D is perhaps TRBD2 (6 bases). V lost 2 bases and J lost 2, with 8 bases in between. The CDR3 contains 14 residues. Germline loops: CDR1 SGHAT, CDR2 FQNNGV. CDR3: CASSLSGHTDTQYF. DNA for the CDR3: TGTGCCAGCAGCTTAAGCGGGCACACAGATACGCAGTATTTT.

The V gene is TRBV5-1, the J gene TRBJ2-3, with a possible D match to TRBD1 (6 bases). The germline CDR1 and CDR2 sequences are SGHRS and YFSETQ. This CDR3 has 13 amino acids. V lost 4 bases and J lost 3, with 9 bases in between. The CDR3 is CASSTGQTDTQYF. Here the CDR3 DNA reads TGCGCCAGCAGCACTGGACAGACAGATACGCAGTATTTT. The whole variable domain, filled in from reference TRBV5-1 and TRBJ2-3, reads KAGVTQTPRYLIKTRGQQVTLSCSPISGHRSVSWYQQTPGQGLQFLFEYFSETQRNKGNFPGRFSGRQFSNSRSEMNVSTLELGDSALYLCASSTGQTDTQYFGPGTRLTVL.

The V gene is TRBV24-1, the J gene TRBJ1-5; tentative D call: TRBD1 (6 bases). Germline CDR1 KGHDR, CDR2 SFDVKD. V shed 3 bases and J shed 2 bases, with 13 bases lying between them. This CDR3 comprises 16 residues. For the CDR3, the DNA is TGTGCCACCAGTGATATACAGGGTAGGGGCAATCAGCCCCAGCATTTT. It codes for CATSDIQGRGNQPQHF.

The genes are TRBV19 and TRBJ2-3; TRBD2 matches 9 bases. This CDR3 spans 16 amino acids. The V and J ends lost 3 bases and 2 bases, in that order; junction bases with no gene match: 6. In germline, CDR1 is LNHDA, CDR2 SQIVND (reference sequence). The CDR3 loop is CASSIRTSAFTDTQYF. The DNA for the CDR3 is TGTGCCAGTAGTATTCGGACTAGCGCCTTCACAGATACGCAGTATTTT.

The chain links TRBV13 to TRBJ2-7, with D possibly being TRBD2 (5 bases). Germline V gene sequence: CDR1 PRHDT, CDR2 FYEKMQ (reference sequence). This CDR3 comprises 16 residues. V lost 3 bases and J lost 4, with 19 bases in between. The DNA for the CDR3 is TGTGCCAGCAGCTTCGGCCGGATAGGACGGGGATACGAGCAGTACTTC. It codes for CASSFGRIGRGYEQYF.

This chain joins TRBV12-5 and TRBJ2-1, with 13 bases matching TRBD2. Germline trimming cut 6 bases from V and 5 bases from J; bases unmatched to any gene: 13. Per germline, CDR1 LGHNT and CDR2 FRNRAP. CDR3 length: 18 residues. Here the CDR3 reads CASGHPTGTSGKNNEQFF. The CDR3, as DNA: TGTGCTAGTGGGCACCCGACCGGGACTAGCGGGAAGAACAATGAGCAGTTCTTC.

J is TRBJ2-5 and V is TRBV5-4, with 9 bases that match TRBD2. Germline lookup yields CDR1 SGHNT and CDR2 YYREEE (reference sequence). Unmatched junction bases numbered 12, after V lost 7 bases and J lost 5 bases. CDR3 size: 15 residues. The CDR3 DNA follows: TGTGCCAGCTCGGGGGGGTTGGCGGGAGGGGAGACCCAGTACTTC. Its protein product is CASSGGLAGGETQYF.

The chain employs TRBV9 and TRBJ2-7; TRBD2 might be the D (6 bases). The CDR3 runs 17 residues. Germline loops: CDR1 SGDLS, CDR2 YYNGEE. Trimming left V 3 bases short and J 2 bases short, with 21 bases between. The CDR3 bases are TGTGCCAGCAGCGACCCCTTGGGGGAGGCCGAAACCTACGAGCAGTACTTC. It specifies CASSDPLGEAETYEQYF.

The chain combines TRBV19 with TRBJ2-2; D remains ambiguous. Germline V lookup: CDR1 LNHDA, CDR2 SQIVND (reference sequence). V lost 6 bases to trimming and J lost 4 bases, with 9 bases between them. CDR3 length: 13 residues. The CDR3 DNA is TGTGCCAGTAGCAACACCATCACCGGGGAGCTGTTTTTT. Translated, it gives CASSNTITGELFF. Full variable domain (outside the CDR3, taken from reference TRBV19 and TRBJ2-2): DGGITQSPKYLFRKEGQNVTLSCEQNLNHDAMYWYRQDPGQGLRLIYYSQIVNDFQKGDIAEGYSVSREKKESFPLTVTSAQKNPTAFYLCASSNTITGELFFGEGSRLTVL.

The chain joins TRBV7-2 to TRBJ2-4; 9 positions match TRBD1. With V trimmed by 5 bases and J by 6 bases, 5 bases remained unmatched. The CDR3 contains 14 residues. Germline CDR1 is SGHTA and CDR2 is FQGNSA. DNA of the CDR3: TGTGCCAGCAGCATAGGACAGGGGATAAACATTCAGTACTTC. Its protein is CASSIGQGINIQYF. Supplemented by reference TRBV7-2 and TRBJ2-4, the full variable domain reads GAGVSQSPSNKVTEKGKDVELRCDPISGHTALYWYRQSLGQGLEFLIYFQGNSAPDKSGLPSDRFSAERTGGSVSTLTIQRTQQEDSAVYLCASSIGQGINIQYFGAGTRLSVL.